These 10 T cell receptor beta chains were sequenced from one sample in a study of blood T cells in healthy people across ages. Using a J-beta primer mix together with a sample-barcoded 5' primer, a second PCR was run for roughly 7 to 11 cycles. TCRdb recomputed calls from the 5' RACE reads with MiXCR, one row per CDR3 protein. The table records about 1.8 million distinct CDR3 sequences, around half of them present only once. Sequencing was done on a sample of blood. Every receptor here comes from a woman in her 40s in good health.

J is TRBJ1-6 and V is TRBV20-1, with D tentatively TRBD1 (5 bases). CDR1 and CDR2 (germline): DFQATT, SNEGSKA (reference sequence). The CDR3 is made up of 14 amino acids. V was trimmed by 5 bases and J by 9 bases, leaving 17 bases between them. The DNA of the CDR3 is TGCAGTGCTTACGGGACCGGCGCTAGTTCACCCCTCCACTTT. Its protein product is CSAYGTGASSPLHF.

V gene TRBV6-5 combines with J gene TRBJ1-1; D unclear. CDR1 is MNHEY and CDR2 is SVGAGI in the germline V gene. The length of the CDR3 is 18 residues. V lost 0 bases and J lost 5, with 22 bases in between. The CDR3 is CASSYSKGRAEIFTEAFF. CDR3 coding DNA: TGTGCCAGCAGTTACTCGAAAGGACGGGCGGAGATCTTTACTGAAGCTTTCTTT.

The J gene is TRBJ2-7, the V gene TRBV7-2; 11 nucleotides agree with TRBD1. The CDR3 is 14 residues long. Germline CDR1 SGHTA, CDR2 FQGNSA. Trimming at V came to 3 bases and at J to 9 bases, leaving 7 bases not matched to a gene. The CDR3 spells CASSLRDRGGAQYF. The CDR3 DNA sequence: TGTGCCAGCAGCTTGCGGGACAGGGGGGGTGCGCAGTACTTC.

The chain employs TRBV2 and TRBJ1-6; TRBD1 matches 8 bases. CDR3 length: 16 residues. Germline CDR1 is SNHLY and CDR2 is FYNNEI. Germline trimming cut 1 base from V and 10 bases from J; bases unmatched to any gene: 9. CDR3 nucleotides: TGTGCCAGCAGTGAAGTCCAGGGGGCGAATTACTCACCCCTCCACTTT. Its translation is CASSEVQGANYSPLHF.

The rearrangement links TRBV6-2 or TRBV6-3 to TRBJ2-3; D gene uncertain. The germline gives CDR1 MNHEY, CDR2 SVGEGT. The V end was cut by 5 bases, the J end by 6 bases, with 21 bases between. This CDR3 is built from 16 residues. The CDR3, as DNA: TGTGCCAGCAGTAAACTACCGGGCTTGAGTCTGGATACGCAGTATTTT. This translates into CASSKLPGLSLDTQYF.

The V call is TRBV28, the J call TRBJ2-3; 7 bases agree with TRBD2. This CDR3 comprises 16 residues. Germline lookup yields CDR1 MDHEN and CDR2 SYDVKM. V dropped 3 bases and J dropped 0; count of bases not matched to a gene: 6. CDR3: CASSFRRGTSTDTQYF. The CDR3 DNA follows: TGTGCCAGCAGTTTTCGGCGGGGGACGAGCACAGATACGCAGTATTTT.

CDR3 sequence (DNA): TGTGCCAGTAGTACTGGGGGAGGCCTCTCTGGGGCCAACGTCCTGACTTTC. Amino acids: CASSTGGGLSGANVLTF. The chain employs TRBV19 and TRBJ2-6, with D possibly matching TRBD2 (6 bases). V was trimmed by 4 bases and J by 0 bases, leaving 13 bases between them. The CDR3 runs 17 residues. In germline, CDR1 is LNHDA, CDR2 SQIVND (reference sequence).

The chain recombines TRBV6-2 or TRBV6-3 with TRBJ2-1, with D uncertain. Trimming cost V 7 bases and J 3 bases, with 13 bases left between them. The CDR3 length is 14 residues. Per germline, CDR1 MNHEY and CDR2 SVGEGT. The chain's CDR3 is CASTTPTLYNEQFF. DNA for the CDR3: TGTGCCAGCACTACACCTACACTCTACAATGAGCAGTTCTTC.

V and J are TRBV6-2 or TRBV6-3 and TRBJ2-3; D unresolved. V gave up 4 bases and J gave up 10 bases, with 9 bases separating them. The CDR3 is 11 residues long. Per the germline V gene, CDR1 is MNHEY and CDR2 is SVGEGT. Here the CDR3 DNA reads TGTGCCAGCAGTTCCCGACTCCCGCAGTATTTT. Residues: CASSSRLPQYF.

The rearrangement uses TRBV6-5 and TRBJ1-2; D perhaps matches TRBD1 (5 bases). Trimming cost V 8 bases and J 1 base, with 17 bases left between them. Germline V gives CDR1 MNHEY, CDR2 SVGAGI. CDR3 length equals 15 residues. The CDR3 loop reads CASRLGAENNYGYTF. The CDR3 DNA reads TGTGCCAGCCGTCTAGGGGCCGAAAATAACTATGGCTACACCTTC.